These T cell receptor beta chains were read from a single sample in a study of CD8 T cells in ankylosing spondylitis. Each CDR3 protein gets one entry after TCRdb re-called the 5' RACE reads with MiXCR. The data contain about 190,000 distinct CDR3 sequences, 10% to 15% of them singletons. The sequencing input was blood, either unsorted or a sorted T cell fraction (not recorded which). The receptors were gathered from a female donor with ankylosing spondylitis or in good health (not recorded which). CDR3s include the opening cysteine and the closing phenylalanine or tryptophan. Each record gives: clone size, V gene, D gene, CDR3 length, J gene, CDR3 protein, CDR3 DNA. A D gene is named only where the DNA matches it firmly. Size is stated for part of the rows, as once, few or many counts, or as a class when the clone is expanded.

>many|TRBV20-1|-|12|TRBJ2-4
CSASGAPNIQYF
TGCAGTGCTAGCGGGGCCCCAAACATTCAGTACTTC
>-|TRBV5-6|-|15|TRBJ1-3
CASSLYGLTGNTIYF
TGTGCCAGCAGCTTGTACGGGCTCACTGGAAACACCATATATTTT
>-|TRBV18|-|14|TRBJ1-1
CASSPITQDTEAFF
TGTGCCAGCTCACCAATAACCCAGGACACTGAAGCTTTCTTT
>many|TRBV4-3|-|15|TRBJ2-1
CASSQVSGGNNEQFF
TGCGCCAGCAGCCAAGTTAGCGGAGGGAACAATGAGCAGTTCTTC
>-|TRBV18|-|13|TRBJ1-1
CASSPIQGSEAFF
TGTGCCAGCTCACCGATCCAGGGGAGTGAAGCTTTCTTT
>many|TRBV28|-|11|TRBJ2-7
CASSRGYEQYF
TGTGCCAGCAGTCGGGGGTACGAGCAGTACTTC
>few|TRBV24-1|-|14|TRBJ1-1
CATSDPGLSTEAFF
TGTGCCACCAGTGATCCAGGGTTAAGCACTGAAGCTTTCTTT
>few|TRBV7-2|-|16|TRBJ1-1
CASSLSPGIVNTEAFF
TGTGCCAGCAGCTTATCGCCCGGAATCGTGAACACTGAAGCTTTCTTT
>many|TRBV5-1|TRBD1|15|TRBJ2-1
CASSYRDRGQDEQFF
TGCGCCAGCAGCTACCGGGACAGGGGGCAGGATGAGCAGTTCTTC
>few|TRBV20-1|TRBD2|16|TRBJ2-7
CSARDQTSGRTYEQYF
TGCAGTGCTAGAGACCAGACTAGCGGGAGAACCTACGAGCAGTACTTC
>few|TRBV9|TRBD1|14|TRBJ1-2
CASGRGQGANGYTF
TGTGCCAGCGGAAGGGGACAGGGGGCGAATGGCTACACCTTC
>-|TRBV19|-|16|TRBJ1-5
CASSIPQGLGNQPQHF
TGTGCCAGTAGTATCCCCCAGGGGTTGGGCAATCAGCCCCAGCATTTT
>many|TRBV20-1|TRBD1|19|TRBJ1-2
CSARDLSGTRTGFYYGYTF
TGCAGTGCTAGAGATCTATCTGGGACAAGGACAGGCTTTTACTATGGCTACACCTTC
>many|TRBV19|-|14|TRBJ1-3
CASERRSTGNTIYF
TGTGCCAGTGAAAGGAGAAGTACTGGAAACACCATATATTTT
>many|TRBV12-3/TRBV12-4|-|13|TRBJ1-1
CASSATGGYLAFF
TGTGCCAGCAGTGCAACGGGCGGTTACCTGGCTTTCTTT
>few|TRBV7-2|TRBD2|15|TRBJ2-5
CASSFTTSGKETQYF
TGTGCCAGCAGCTTCACGACTAGCGGGAAAGAGACCCAGTACTTC
>-|TRBV18|-|12|TRBJ2-7
CASSGTFYEQYF
TGTGCCAGCTCGGGTACTTTCTACGAGCAGTACTTC
>few|TRBV7-9|-|15|TRBJ1-2
CASSLGPGLRNGYTF
TGTGCCAGCAGCTTAGGCCCGGGACTCCGGAACGGCTACACCTTC
>many|TRBV7-6|-|14|TRBJ2-2
CASSFSGDTGELFF
TGTGCCAGCAGCTTTTCAGGGGACACCGGGGAGCTGTTTTTT
>many|TRBV20-1|-|16|TRBJ2-3
CSARVVQGGGTDTQYF
TGCAGTGCTAGAGTTGTACAGGGTGGTGGCACAGATACGCAGTATTTT
>-|TRBV29-1|-|12|TRBJ2-2
CSGERGAGELFF
TGCAGCGGTGAACGGGGTGCCGGGGAGCTGTTTTTT
>-|TRBV29-1|-|12|TRBJ1-1
CSVEVELGEAFF
TGCAGCGTTGAAGTAGAATTAGGGGAAGCTTTCTTT
>-|TRBV20-1|-|15|TRBJ1-1
CSARDARAGNTEAFF
TGCAGTGCTAGAGATGCCCGGGCAGGGAACACTGAAGCTTTCTTT
>many|TRBV6-6|-|11|TRBJ1-4
CASSWDEKLFF
TGTGCCAGCAGTTGGGATGAAAAACTGTTTTTT
>many|TRBV20-1|-|14|TRBJ2-7
CSARDGQASYEQYF
TGCAGTGCTAGAGATGGGCAGGCCTCCTACGAGCAGTACTTC
>-|TRBV7-9|-|13|TRBJ1-2
CASSSRDNYGYTF
TGTGCCAGCAGCTCGAGGGATAACTATGGCTACACCTTC
>-|TRBV14|TRBD2|16|TRBJ2-2
CASSQFSGRGAGELFF
TGTGCCAGCAGCCAATTCAGCGGGAGAGGAGCCGGGGAGCTGTTTTTT
>many|TRBV29-1|-|10|TRBJ2-1
CSVSHNEQFF
TGCAGCGTTTCCCACAATGAGCAGTTCTTC
>-|TRBV25-1|-|15|TRBJ2-7
CASSESGGPDYEQYF
TGTGCCAGCAGTGAATCCGGGGGTCCGGACTACGAGCAGTACTTC
>many|TRBV29-1|-|13|TRBJ2-2
CSARTDSTGELFF
TGCAGCGCACGGACGGATAGTACCGGGGAGCTGTTTTTT
>few|TRBV20-1|TRBD2|16|TRBJ2-1
CSARDLGDYSYNEQFF
TGCAGTGCTAGAGATCTGGGGGACTACTCCTACAATGAGCAGTTCTTC
>few|TRBV5-1|TRBD1|15|TRBJ2-1
CASRNTGTGVNEQFF
TGCGCCAGCAGGAACACCGGGACAGGGGTGAATGAGCAGTTCTTC
>few|TRBV7-9|TRBD1|17|TRBJ2-3
CASSFGTGRSFTDTQYF
TGTGCCAGCAGCTTTGGGACAGGACGGTCGTTCACAGATACGCAGTATTTT
>many|TRBV13|TRBD1|15|TRBJ2-3
CASSLYTGETDTQYF
TGTGCCAGCAGCTTATATACAGGGGAGACAGATACGCAGTATTTT
>-|TRBV27|-|14|TRBJ1-2
CASRATGTAYGYTF
TGTGCCAGCAGGGCCACAGGGACTGCCTATGGCTACACCTTC
>-|TRBV19|-|14|TRBJ2-2
CASRIAAHTGELFF
TGTGCCAGTAGGATAGCGGCTCACACCGGGGAGCTGTTTTTT
>-|TRBV30|-|12|TRBJ2-7
CAWSIQGYEQYF
TGTGCCTGGAGTATACAGGGTTACGAGCAGTACTTC
>many|TRBV29-1|-|13|TRBJ1-2
CSSWEGRDYGYTF
TGCAGCTCTTGGGAGGGGCGCGACTATGGCTACACCTTC
>-|TRBV29-1|TRBD1|14|TRBJ1-2
CSVEDPAGGYGYTF
TGCAGCGTTGAAGATCCGGCAGGGGGCTATGGCTACACCTTC
>many|TRBV6-2/TRBV6-3|-|14|TRBJ2-1
CASTRGTMYNEQFF
TGTGCCAGCACCCGCGGGACAATGTACAATGAGCAGTTCTTC
>few|TRBV12-3/TRBV12-4|TRBD1|15|TRBJ2-7
CASSHRQGTTYEQYF
TGTGCCAGCAGTCACAGACAGGGCACAACCTACGAGCAGTACTTC
>-|TRBV29-1|TRBD1|13|TRBJ2-7
CSARGQDRYEQYF
TGCAGCGCCCGAGGACAGGATCGGTACGAGCAGTACTTC
>few|TRBV19|-|13|TRBJ2-2
CASSIAGRGELFF
TGTGCCAGTAGTATAGCAGGCCGCGGGGAGCTGTTTTTT
>many|TRBV28|-|14|TRBJ2-5
CASSFTLAKKTQYF
TGTGCCAGCAGTTTTACACTTGCCAAAAAGACCCAGTACTTC
>few|TRBV5-1|-|12|TRBJ2-3
CASRQGQDTQYF
TGCGCCAGCCGCCAGGGGCAGGATACGCAGTATTTT
>-|TRBV18|TRBD1|17|TRBJ1-3
CASSPAYRTGSGNTIYF
TGTGCCAGCTCACCAGCCTATCGGACAGGGTCTGGAAACACCATATATTTT
>many|TRBV28|TRBD1|14|TRBJ1-5
CASSSDREGQPQHF
TGTGCCAGCAGTTCGGACAGGGAGGGTCAGCCCCAGCATTTT
>few|TRBV4-3|TRBD1|20|TRBJ1-2
CASSQDSPTGGYSFYYGYTF
TGCGCCAGCAGCCAAGATAGCCCGACAGGGGGTTATTCCTTTTACTATGGCTACACCTTC
>many|TRBV7-2|-|13|TRBJ2-2
CATLRGPYGELFF
TGTGCCACTTTAAGGGGCCCCTATGGGGAGCTGTTTTTT
>many|TRBV12-3/TRBV12-4|-|17|TRBJ2-1
CASSLGLTLSSYNEQFF
TGTGCCAGCAGTTTAGGGCTTACCCTCAGCTCCTACAATGAGCAGTTCTTC
>few|TRBV7-6|-|15|TRBJ2-2
CASSLVLGPTGELFF
TGTGCCAGCAGCTTAGTCCTAGGGCCTACCGGGGAGCTGTTTTTT
>few|TRBV7-3|-|13|TRBJ2-5
CASSAGAQETQYF
TGTGCCAGCAGTGCGGGGGCCCAAGAGACCCAGTACTTC
>many|TRBV12-3/TRBV12-4|-|16|TRBJ1-3
CASSFNGLSSGNTIYF
TGTGCCAGCAGTTTTAACGGACTGAGCTCTGGAAACACCATATATTTT
>many|TRBV5-1|TRBD1|16|TRBJ1-2
CASRPSGGLYNYGYTF
TGCGCCAGCAGGCCGTCAGGGGGCCTCTATAACTATGGCTACACCTTC
>many|TRBV6-1|-|13|TRBJ2-7
CASTRKGTYEQYF
TGTGCCAGCACCAGAAAAGGAACCTACGAGCAGTACTTC
>-|TRBV7-3|TRBD1|17|TRBJ2-3
CASSPRQGALGTDTQYF
TGTGCCAGCAGCCCCAGACAGGGGGCGCTTGGCACAGATACGCAGTATTTT
>many|TRBV5-1|TRBD2|16|TRBJ2-3
CASSPSGGSQADTQYF
TGCGCCAGCAGCCCGTCAGGCGGGAGCCAAGCAGATACGCAGTATTTT
>many|TRBV29-1|TRBD1|15|TRBJ2-2
CSVARDSANTGELFF
TGCAGCGTTGCCCGGGACAGCGCGAACACCGGGGAGCTGTTTTTT